The source of this T cell receptor beta chain is a study of cytomegalovirus exposure and HLA in healthy donors. For the study at large: A prior analysis found 117 million unique TCR beta sequences from approximately 190 million T cells. Findings and limits, study-wide: A previous analysis found most TCR beta V segments productive roughly 90% or roughly 30% of the time. A later analysis linked a missense variant in DCLRE1C to the trimming of TCR beta V and J genes.

The PCR made use of 60 Vbeta and 13 Jbeta primers. Method: immunoSEQ multiplex PCR; TCRdb's copy keeps in-frame clones and lacks some. The table has under 130,000 clones, 76% seen once. A note on this clone: Its antigen is still unknown.

This CDR3 is 15 amino acids long. The germline gives CDR1 SGDLS, CDR2 YYNGEE. Germline trimming cut 3 bases from V and 2 bases from J; bases unmatched to any gene: 5. Input material: PBMCs. The gene calls are TRBV9 and TRBJ2-7; 10 bases match TRBD2. This clonotype was obtained from a man between 40 and 49 years old in good health and CMV-seropositive. The CDR3 sequence is CASSAGLAETYEQYF. The CDR3 DNA sequence: TGTGCCAGCAGCGCCGGACTAGCGGAGACCTACGAGCAGTACTTC. Drawing the rest from reference TRBV9 and TRBJ2-7, the complete variable domain is DSGVTQTPKHLITATGQRVTLRCSPRSGDLSVYWYQQSLDQGLQFLIQYYNGEERAKGNILERFSAQQFPDLHSELNLSSLELGDSALYFCASSAGLAETYEQYFGPGTRLTVT.